This is a list of T cell receptor beta chains from one sample in a study of T cells in Graves' hyperthyroidism and ophthalmopathy. TCRdb processed the multiplex PCR reads anew with MiXCR; each CDR3 protein has one entry. The repertoire consists of under 400,000 distinct CDR3 sequences, with approximately 25% occurring once and the leading ten covering 70% to 75%. Sequencing input: blood. These TCRs come from a man aged 50 to 59 with Graves' hyperthyroidism. Both conserved end residues are part of each CDR3. The D gene is left open where the match is weak. Size tells how often a clone was seen (once, few, many) or the class of an expanded clone, and some rows leave it out.

j_call: TRBJ2-7
d_call: TRBD2
clone_size: many
v_call: TRBV5-1
cdr3_aa: CASSLGTSGSYEQYF
cdr3_nt: TGTGCCAGCAGCTTAGGGACTAGCGGCTCCTACGAGCAGTACTTC

j_call: TRBJ2-7
d_call: .
clone_size: few
v_call: TRBV27
cdr3_aa: CASAIAGGHSYEQYF
cdr3_nt: TGTGCCAGCGCGATCGCCGGAGGGCACTCCTACGAGCAGTACTTC

j_call: TRBJ1-6
d_call: .
clone_size: .
v_call: TRBV27
cdr3_aa: CASSFLNNSPLHF
cdr3_nt: TGTGCCAGCAGTTTCTTAAATAATTCACCCCTCCACTTT

j_call: TRBJ1-6
d_call: .
clone_size: few
v_call: TRBV6-1
cdr3_aa: CASRDLNNSPLHF
cdr3_nt: TGTGCCAGCAGGGATCTAAATAATTCACCCCTCCACTTT

j_call: TRBJ2-7
d_call: .
clone_size: many
v_call: TRBV28
cdr3_aa: CASSSGAVEEQYF
cdr3_nt: TGTGCCAGCAGTTCCGGGGCGGTGGAAGAGCAGTACTTC

j_call: TRBJ1-1
d_call: TRBD1
clone_size: once
v_call: TRBV7-9
cdr3_aa: CASSSDRGRLNTEAFF
cdr3_nt: TGTGCCAGCAGCTCGGACAGGGGGCGATTGAACACTGAAGCTTTCTTT

j_call: TRBJ2-5
d_call: .
clone_size: many
v_call: TRBV28
cdr3_aa: CASSWGRETQYF
cdr3_nt: TGTGCCAGCAGTTGGGGGCGGGAGACCCAGTACTTC

j_call: TRBJ2-1
d_call: .
clone_size: many
v_call: TRBV3-1
cdr3_aa: CASTGGGYYNEQFF
cdr3_nt: TGTGCCAGCACAGGCGGAGGCTACTACAATGAGCAGTTCTTC

j_call: TRBJ1-1
d_call: .
clone_size: .
v_call: TRBV5-4
cdr3_aa: CASSLVGRANTEAFF
cdr3_nt: TGTGCCAGCAGCTTGGTAGGCAGGGCAAACACTGAAGCTTTCTTT

j_call: TRBJ1-1
d_call: .
clone_size: many
v_call: TRBV11-2
cdr3_aa: CASSFRGNTEAFF
cdr3_nt: TGTGCCAGCAGCTTCAGGGGAAACACTGAAGCTTTCTTT

j_call: TRBJ1-1
d_call: .
clone_size: many
v_call: TRBV6-5
cdr3_aa: CASSYSSGMNTEAFF
cdr3_nt: TGTGCCAGCAGTTACTCTTCGGGGATGAACACTGAAGCTTTCTTT

j_call: TRBJ2-5
d_call: .
clone_size: .
v_call: TRBV12-3/TRBV12-4
cdr3_aa: CASSFSNLETQYF
cdr3_nt: TGTGCCAGCAGTTTTAGCAATTTGGAGACCCAGTACTTC

j_call: TRBJ2-5
d_call: .
clone_size: .
v_call: TRBV3-1
cdr3_aa: CASSQERGLAETQYF
cdr3_nt: TGTGCCAGCAGCCAAGAGCGGGGGCTGGCAGAGACCCAGTACTTC

j_call: TRBJ1-1
d_call: .
clone_size: many
v_call: TRBV19
cdr3_aa: CASSRIGQMNTEAFF
cdr3_nt: TGTGCCAGTAGTAGGATCGGACAGATGAACACTGAAGCTTTCTTT

j_call: TRBJ2-5
d_call: .
clone_size: once
v_call: TRBV3-1
cdr3_aa: CASSQPGRTETQYF
cdr3_nt: TGTGCCAGCAGCCAACCGGGGCGAACAGAGACCCAGTACTTC

j_call: TRBJ1-1
d_call: TRBD1
clone_size: few
v_call: TRBV5-8
cdr3_aa: CASSLEGTGGVNTEAFF
cdr3_nt: TGTGCCAGCAGCTTGGAAGGGACAGGGGGTGTGAACACTGAAGCTTTCTTT

j_call: TRBJ2-1
d_call: .
clone_size: .
v_call: TRBV27
cdr3_aa: CASSPNYNGQFF
cdr3_nt: TGTGCCAGCAGTCCGAACTACAATGGGCAGTTCTTC

j_call: TRBJ2-3
d_call: TRBD2
clone_size: .
v_call: TRBV3-1
cdr3_aa: CASSNFGGRALTDTQYF
cdr3_nt: TGTGCCAGCAGCAACTTCGGAGGGAGGGCCCTCACAGATACGCAGTATTTT

j_call: TRBJ2-1
d_call: TRBD2
clone_size: many
v_call: TRBV3-1
cdr3_aa: CASSQIAGEVNEQFF
cdr3_nt: TGTGCCAGCAGCCAAATAGCGGGAGAGGTGAATGAGCAGTTCTTC

j_call: TRBJ2-5
d_call: TRBD1
clone_size: .
v_call: TRBV6-5
cdr3_aa: CASSYFRGHETQYF
cdr3_nt: TGTGCCAGCAGTTACTTCAGGGGGCATGAGACCCAGTACTTC

j_call: TRBJ1-1
d_call: .
clone_size: few
v_call: TRBV7-3
cdr3_aa: CASSFNPDTEAFF
cdr3_nt: TGTGCCAGCAGCTTTAACCCGGACACTGAAGCTTTCTTT

j_call: TRBJ1-3
d_call: .
clone_size: few
v_call: TRBV7-2
cdr3_aa: CASSLGPPGGLSGNTIYF
cdr3_nt: TGTGCCAGCAGCTTAGGGCCCCCCGGGGGGCTCTCTGGAAACACCATATATTTT

j_call: TRBJ2-7
d_call: .
clone_size: .
v_call: TRBV29-1
cdr3_aa: CSVEDGSYEQYF
cdr3_nt: TGCAGCGTTGAAGACGGGTCCTACGAGCAGTACTTC

j_call: TRBJ2-7
d_call: TRBD2
clone_size: once
v_call: TRBV5-1
cdr3_aa: CASSWSGRIWDEQYF
cdr3_nt: TGCGCCAGCAGTTGGAGCGGGAGAATTTGGGACGAGCAGTACTTC

j_call: TRBJ1-1
d_call: .
clone_size: many
v_call: TRBV5-1
cdr3_aa: CASSLGESLNTEAFF
cdr3_nt: TGCGCCAGCAGCTTGGGGGAGTCTCTGAACACTGAAGCTTTCTTT

j_call: TRBJ2-2
d_call: .
clone_size: .
v_call: TRBV12-3/TRBV12-4
cdr3_aa: CASSSAGPAANTGELFF
cdr3_nt: TGTGCCAGCAGTTCTGCAGGTCCGGCCGCGAACACCGGGGAGCTGTTTTTT

j_call: TRBJ2-7
d_call: TRBD2
clone_size: few
v_call: TRBV30
cdr3_aa: CAWRGGTGTSGYEQYF
cdr3_nt: TGTGCCTGGAGGGGGGGCACCGGGACTAGCGGCTACGAGCAGTACTTC

j_call: TRBJ2-3
d_call: .
clone_size: few
v_call: TRBV11-3
cdr3_aa: CASSLGLGSTDTQYF
cdr3_nt: TGTGCCAGCAGCTTAGGTTTGGGGAGCACAGATACGCAGTATTTT

j_call: TRBJ2-5
d_call: .
clone_size: few
v_call: TRBV20-1
cdr3_aa: CSAREGARETQYF
cdr3_nt: TGCAGTGCTAGAGAGGGGGCCCGAGAGACCCAGTACTTC

j_call: TRBJ1-1
d_call: .
clone_size: many
v_call: TRBV27
cdr3_aa: CASSYPGNTEAFF
cdr3_nt: TGTGCCAGCAGTTATCCGGGGAACACTGAAGCTTTCTTT

j_call: TRBJ2-3
d_call: .
clone_size: many
v_call: TRBV20-1
cdr3_aa: CSARDEGVSTDTQYF
cdr3_nt: TGCAGTGCTAGAGATGAGGGTGTTAGCACAGATACGCAGTATTTT

j_call: TRBJ1-1
d_call: TRBD1
clone_size: .
v_call: TRBV5-6
cdr3_aa: CASSLLDRGREGSTEAFF
cdr3_nt: TGTGCCAGCAGCTTGCTGGACAGGGGAAGAGAGGGGAGCACTGAAGCTTTCTTT

j_call: TRBJ1-1
d_call: TRBD1
clone_size: .
v_call: TRBV30
cdr3_aa: CAWGGTVLNTEAFF
cdr3_nt: TGTGCCTGGGGAGGGACAGTACTGAACACTGAAGCTTTCTTT

j_call: TRBJ2-2
d_call: .
clone_size: .
v_call: TRBV11-2
cdr3_aa: CASSLALLSTGELFF
cdr3_nt: TGTGCCAGCAGCTTAGCTCTGCTATCAACCGGGGAGCTGTTTTTT

j_call: TRBJ1-1
d_call: .
clone_size: .
v_call: TRBV5-1
cdr3_aa: CASSHSQGLVNTEAFF
cdr3_nt: TGCGCCAGCAGCCACTCGCAGGGTTTGGTAAACACTGAAGCTTTCTTT

j_call: TRBJ2-3
d_call: .
clone_size: many
v_call: TRBV12-3/TRBV12-4
cdr3_aa: CASSWDTTDTQYF
cdr3_nt: TGTGCCAGCAGTTGGGACACGACAGATACGCAGTATTTT

j_call: TRBJ2-2
d_call: .
clone_size: .
v_call: TRBV6-5
cdr3_aa: CASSYWTGGTGELFF
cdr3_nt: TGTGCCAGCAGTTACTGGACAGGAGGGACCGGGGAGCTGTTTTTT

j_call: TRBJ1-5
d_call: .
clone_size: .
v_call: TRBV20-1
cdr3_aa: CSATGQSKGNQPQHF
cdr3_nt: TGCAGTGCCACTGGACAGTCTAAGGGCAATCAGCCCCAGCATTTT

j_call: TRBJ1-5
d_call: .
clone_size: few
v_call: TRBV20-1
cdr3_aa: CSARAGTNSNQPQHF
cdr3_nt: TGCAGTGCTAGAGCCGGGACAAATAGCAATCAGCCCCAGCATTTT

j_call: TRBJ2-3
d_call: TRBD1
clone_size: few
v_call: TRBV20-1
cdr3_aa: CSAFDRVGTDTQYF
cdr3_nt: TGCAGTGCTTTCGACAGGGTGGGCACAGATACGCAGTATTTT

j_call: TRBJ2-7
d_call: .
clone_size: many
v_call: TRBV6-1
cdr3_aa: CASSLTLFAGTPYF
cdr3_nt: TGTGCCAGCTCTCTTACCCTCTTCGCAGGAACGCCGTACTTC

j_call: TRBJ2-1
d_call: .
clone_size: .
v_call: TRBV29-1
cdr3_aa: CSAGSRGEQFF
cdr3_nt: TGCAGCGCGGGGAGCAGGGGTGAGCAGTTCTTC

j_call: TRBJ2-3
d_call: .
clone_size: many
v_call: TRBV7-6
cdr3_aa: CASSLTWDTDTQYF
cdr3_nt: TGTGCCAGCAGCTTAACGTGGGACACAGATACGCAGTATTTT

j_call: TRBJ2-5
d_call: TRBD1
clone_size: .
v_call: TRBV7-8
cdr3_aa: CASSLGGSGQGGETQYF
cdr3_nt: TGTGCCAGCAGCTTAGGGGGATCGGGACAGGGGGGAGAGACCCAGTACTTC

j_call: TRBJ2-1
d_call: TRBD1
clone_size: many
v_call: TRBV7-9
cdr3_aa: CASSLVRGRNEQFF
cdr3_nt: TGTGCCAGCAGCTTAGTCAGGGGGCGGAATGAGCAGTTCTTC

j_call: TRBJ2-1
d_call: TRBD2
clone_size: few
v_call: TRBV20-1
cdr3_aa: CSARSSGSSQFF
cdr3_nt: TGCAGTGCTAGATCTAGCGGGAGTAGCCAGTTCTTC